This T cell receptor beta chain was sequenced for a study of cytomegalovirus exposure and HLA in healthy donors (dated by TCRdb to about 2017). At the level of the whole study: According to an earlier analysis of a few hundred of the donors, about 190 million T cells yielded over 90 million unique TCR beta sequences and approximately 300 Gb of sequence data. The study aimed to test whether cataloging public T cell receptors could reveal signatures of past pathogen exposure. Approximately 300 gigabases of sequencing data and around 80 million unique TCR sequences made up an early release that covered under 750 HLA-typed donors. The T cell repertoires of several hundred subjects were profiled by immunosequencing and related to cytomegalovirus serostatus. Typing coverage differed by locus: A, B, C, DRB1 and DQB1 were typed in about 629-630 donors, DQA1 in 500 to 550, DPA1 in some 610, and DPB1 in just under 490. A later analysis re-analyzed previously published TCR beta repertoires from about 730 donors and added high-resolution HLA genotyping to study TCR occurrence patterns. A few DR-DQ haplotypes were treated as single units for association and clustering because of strong linkage in the cohort. A later genetic analysis took genome-wide SNP genotypes for about 55% of the 666 donors and used that subset as a discovery cohort. Besides the first cohort of approximately 710 subjects, a separate validation cohort made up of 95 to 150 different subjects was used. Of the roughly 410 genotyped donors, more than 75% were placed in the genetic ancestry cluster associated with self-reported Caucasian donors. To predict cytomegalovirus infection status, the study combined high-throughput TCR immunosequencing, statistical association of individual TCRs with disease status, and machine learning. Donor age, sex, ethnicity and CMV serostatus were compiled together with the repertoire data. An earlier analysis of several hundred of the donors applied high-throughput TCR beta sequencing to assess whether each TCR beta V gene segment acted as functional or pseudogenic. Across 300 to 400 genotyped donors of the cohort, an average of about 240,000 unique TCR beta nucleotide sequences per donor were sequenced, and roughly a sixth of those sequences were non-productive. Both class I and class II loci were covered by HLA typing, at four-digit resolution. Rather than drawing on any new phenotypic data, the later analysis identified candidate immune exposures from TCR beta sequences and the way those sequences occurred across donors. All discovery cohort repertoires had been generated using a single sequencing platform.

Libraries were prepared through the immunoSEQ multiplex PCR assay. A mixture of 60 forward primers for TCR Vbeta segments and 13 reverse primers for TCR Jbeta segments was used in the multiplex PCR. The CDR3 region of rearranged TCR beta genes was amplified from genomic DNA by a multiplex PCR assay. The amplified TCR beta libraries were sequenced on the Illumina HiSeq System as 87-base-pair reads. Processing in the source paper ran as follows. In a later analysis, roughly 80 million unique TCR beta chains were counted across the 650 to 750 repertoires, and approximately 9.9 million of these chains were shared by at least two donors. Raw reads were error-corrected and collapsed into unique sequences with a nearest-neighbor algorithm that merged closely related sequences to remove PCR and sequencing errors. CDR3 sequences were aligned to IMGT reference sequences to assign V, D and J gene segments. Each retained sequence needed at least a six-nucleotide match to both a V gene segment and a J gene segment. A rearrangement was called productive if the CDR3 had no stop codons and remained in frame with V and J, and every other rearrangement was called non-productive. Following IMGT convention, CDR3 was defined as the stretch from the second conserved V-encoded cysteine to the conserved J-encoded phenylalanine. The earlier analysis of approximately 590 of the donors excluded any sequence lacking an unambiguous match to a single V gene segment. In an earlier analysis of about 590 of the donors, a V segment was called functional when productive rearrangements were above 56.7%, and segregating when the standard deviation between donors exceeded 5%. A statistical classification framework was developed to diagnose cytomegalovirus status using the catalog of TCR beta chain sequences. A later analysis assigned V and J genes by comparing TCR nucleotide sequences with IMGT/GENE-DB human TR gene sequences. The TCRdist pipeline was used in a later analysis to assign CDR3 sequences and most-parsimonious VDJ recombination scenarios. A later analysis defined each TCR beta chain by its CDR3 amino acid sequence plus V-gene family, and excluded reads lacking a unique V-gene family. In a later analysis, approximately 590 highly shared, low-generation-probability nucleotide sequences were removed to address suspected cross-contamination and a sequencing artifact. In a later analysis, a clonal expansion index was calculated for each public chain from normalized within-repertoire ranks of inferred template counts. In a later analysis, generation probabilities were computed using a VDJ recombination model fitted to out-of-frame rearrangements, and the results were checked against IGoR. In a later analysis, TCR-TCR, TCR-HLA and TCR-CMV co-occurrence was scored with hypergeometric tests, and a repertoire-size bias correction was applied to TCR pairs. In a later analysis, false discovery rates were estimated by permuting HLA or CMV assignments 20 times. A later analysis grouped co-occurring TCRs with DBSCAN, adding TCRdist sequence similarity when clustering within HLA-allele-positive subsets. For co-occurrence clustering, repertoires with fewer than 30,000 or more than 120,000 public chains were excluded, along with five repertoires with anomalous nucleotide sharing. What TCRdb holds here is the immuneACCESS table cut down to in-frame rearrangements. Part of the clones is not present; checked against another copy, under half of the missing clones reflect an unresolved V gene, and the others are unexplained. V and J calls and clone size follow that table, whereas D and trimming were derived from the DNA. The sample table records about 54,000 clones; 78% of these occur just once. The leading ten clones occupy roughly 1.5% of the sample.

The germline V gene gives CDR1 as SGHRS and CDR2 as YFSETQ. V is pruned by 0 bases and J by 0 bases, leaving 10 bases of the junction without a gene match. Including the terminal cysteine and phenylalanine, the CDR3 comprises 18 residues. The sequence is cut down to CDR3 DNA, 54 bases in frame from base 1. What the research found in general, with its limitations: In vitro tests confirmed that a few of the cytomegalovirus-associated TCR beta chains recognize cytomegalovirus antigens. Compared with equally common non-associated chains, HLA-associated TCR beta chains in a later analysis were more clonally expanded and had lower generation probabilities. In a later analysis, several top co-occurrence clusters were reported to appear linked to parvovirus B19, influenza, CMV and Epstein-Barr virus. A further reported finding was that TCR beta sequences accurately predicted the HLA-A and HLA-B alleles for most subjects in the first cohort. The only immune exposure information available for the cohort was CMV serostatus. While some public TCRs were present in many individuals, most TCR sequences turned up only very rarely across donors. Correlated functional status among segregating V segments might be attributable to linkage disequilibrium, but an unknown experimental factor could not be ruled out. Compared with the approximately 700-donor mean, donors in an Asian-associated ancestry cluster had fewer N-insertions in productive TCRs, according to a later genetic analysis. An association between a missense DCLRE1C variant and V-gene and J-gene trimming of TCR beta chains was found in a later genetic analysis and replicated in an independent cohort. Because HLA typing was missing for some donors at each locus, association tests included only the typed subset. When HLA alleles, especially DR and DQ, strongly co-occurred, TCR associations were difficult to assign to individual alleles. The cohort was sequenced for TCR beta chains only, and without alpha or paired-chain data the features that could be detected were limited. According to a later analysis, most CMV-associated TCR beta chains appeared to be HLA-restricted, and the HLA associations seemed to be driven largely by CMV exposure. The classifier was reported to diagnose cytomegalovirus status with high specificity and sensitivity in both the original and validation cohorts. Some 15 rarely observed V segments, including chromosome 9 orphons, were excluded from the earlier analysis of about 610 of the donors because counts were too low. The authors suggested that the approach could potentially be extended to other disease states and immunological phenotypes. Sequencing depth was assumed to be roughly uniform across donors in the presence/absence analyses, though that assumption may not hold. A later analysis associated about 18,000 TCR beta sequences with specific HLA alleles at a false discovery rate of 0.05. The 87-base-pair reads could not distinguish some IMGT-functional V segments, including TRBV6-2 and TRBV6-3, so those segments were excluded. In an earlier analysis of some 500 of the donors, most TCR beta V segments were observed in productive rearrangements about 87% or about 30% of the time, broadly matching IMGT annotations. The sequencing pipeline was judged likely to have produced a cluster of highly shared sequence variants as a technical artifact. In a later analysis, TCR association rates were found to vary across HLA loci, with the most associated TCRs seen for DRB1 alleles and the fewest for HLA-C alleles. The study listed approximately 150 TCR beta chains as associated with cytomegalovirus.

Notes on this clone: What antigen it recognizes has not been identified. No much larger clone exists at a distance of one base, and base qualities are not known.

The cohort consisted of approximately 670 healthy bone marrow donors. At the time of sampling, all cohort members were nominally healthy, though unrecorded immune exposures were likely present. The donor was CMV seronegative and was included in the group of a few hundred seronegative cohort members. Each donor provided a peripheral blood sample, and peripheral blood mononuclear cells were used for TCR beta sequencing. Genomic DNA extraction from the blood cell samples was performed with the Qiagen DNeasy Blood Extraction Kit. Material: PBMCs. The chain is made from TRBV5-1 and TRBJ1-1; 8 of the junction bases match TRBD1. The sequence derives from a female donor in good health and CMV-seronegative. The CDR3 region has the sequence CASSLVGTGRSMNTEAFF. The DNA sequence is given as TGCGCCAGCAGCTTGGTGGGGACAGGCCGAAGTATGAACACTGAAGCTTTCTTT.